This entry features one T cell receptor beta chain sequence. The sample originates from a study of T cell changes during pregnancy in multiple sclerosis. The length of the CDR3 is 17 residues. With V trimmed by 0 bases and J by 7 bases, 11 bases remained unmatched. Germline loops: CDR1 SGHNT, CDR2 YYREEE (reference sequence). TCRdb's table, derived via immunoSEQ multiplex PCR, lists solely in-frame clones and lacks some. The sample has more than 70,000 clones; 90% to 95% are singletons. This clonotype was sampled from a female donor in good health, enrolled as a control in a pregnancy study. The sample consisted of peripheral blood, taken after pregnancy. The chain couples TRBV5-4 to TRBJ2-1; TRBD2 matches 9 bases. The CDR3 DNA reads TGTGCCAGCAGCTTGGCCGGCTCCAGCGGGGGGCGGAATGAGCAGTTCTTC. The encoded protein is CASSLAGSSGGRNEQFF.